The present TCR beta chain was sequenced within a study of T cells in Graves' hyperthyroidism and ophthalmopathy. This clonotype came up many times. Amplified regions were TCR beta CDR3 sequences from RNA transcripts. First-round RT-PCR with HTBI primers amplified the TCR CDR3 region. TCRdb re-called the multiplex PCR reads through MiXCR, storing one row per CDR3 protein. Of hundreds of thousands of distinct CDR3 sequences listed, roughly 14% are singletons. PBMCs were collected from an approximately 10 ml volume of fresh peripheral blood. The CDR3 totals 18 residues. V lost 3 bases, J lost 2 bases, and 12 bases stayed unmatched. Germline V gene lookup returns CDR1 KGHSH and CDR2 LQKENI.

The J gene is TRBJ2-7, the V gene TRBV18, with 11 nucleotides matching TRBD2. The clonotype originates from a woman aged 25 to 45 with Graves' hyperthyroidism that later progressed to Graves' ophthalmopathy. The sequencing sample was made of blood. The CDR3 DNA sequence: TGTGCCAGCTCACCGAATAGCGGGAGGGCCACGCATGCCTACGAGCAGTACTTC. This translates into CASSPNSGRATHAYEQYF.